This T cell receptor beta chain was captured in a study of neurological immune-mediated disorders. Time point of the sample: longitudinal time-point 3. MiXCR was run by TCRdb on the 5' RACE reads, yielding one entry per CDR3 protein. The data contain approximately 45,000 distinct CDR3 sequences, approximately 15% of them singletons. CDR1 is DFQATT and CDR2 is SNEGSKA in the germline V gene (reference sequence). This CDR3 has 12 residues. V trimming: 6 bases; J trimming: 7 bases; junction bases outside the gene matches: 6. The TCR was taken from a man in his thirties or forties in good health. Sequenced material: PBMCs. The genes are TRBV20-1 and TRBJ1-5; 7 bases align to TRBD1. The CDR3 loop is CSAEGGSQPQHF. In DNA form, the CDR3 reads TGCAGTGCGGAAGGGGGCAGCCAGCCCCAGCATTTT.